These 4 T cell receptor beta chains came from one sample sequenced in a study of tumor and adjacent non-tumor tissue in lung cancer. The template was RNA from unsorted bulk tissue. A modified ARM-PCR protocol with three rounds of nested PCR amplified TCRbeta. TCRdb reprocessed the multiplex PCR reads with MiXCR, giving one entry per CDR3 protein. Found here are 220,000 or so distinct CDR3 sequences, 60% to 85% of them singletons; the top ten hold 20% to 25%. Material: lung tumor tissue. All receptors come from a man aged 60 to 75 with non-small cell lung cancer.

This clonotype was found many times. The CDR3 nucleotides are TGTGCCAGCAGCCTGTACGGGGAGCTGTTTTTT. It translates to CASSLYGELFF. The chain has TRBV6-5 and TRBJ2-2; no reliable D call. Looked up from germline, CDR1 is MNHEY and CDR2 is SVGAGI. The CDR3 is 11 residues long. Deletions cut 6 bases from V and 7 bases from J, with 6 bases between.

Details on this clonotype: The junction and the germline gene differ at one end; a read error may be behind it. The V and J genes are TRBV4-3 and TRBJ1-2; D is possibly TRBD1 (6 bases). CDR1 and CDR2 from the germline V gene are LGHNA and YSLEER. The CDR3 is made up of 15 amino acids. Here the CDR3 reads CASSTGLTGGIGYTF. CDR3 bases: TGCGCCAGCAGCACGGGTCTGACAGGAGGAATTGGCTACACATTC.

A note on this clonotype: At one end, the junction sequence differs from germline, possibly due to a read error. The chain's CDR3 is CACSGVGTPDHPQHF. The DNA for the CDR3 is TGTGCCTGCAGTGGCGTTGGGACGCCGGACCATCCCCAGCATTTT. The V call is TRBV6-1, the J call TRBJ1-5; D perhaps matches TRBD1 (5 bases). This CDR3 region has 15 residues. CDR1 and CDR2 from the germline V gene are MNHNS and SASEGT.

The V gene is TRBV12-3 or TRBV12-4, the J gene TRBJ2-7; 8 nucleotides align to TRBD2. The junction had 9 bases not matched to a gene; V was cut back by 3 bases and J by 2 bases. This CDR3 is built from 16 residues. CDR3 region: CASSFYRAGGTYEQYF. The DNA for the CDR3 is TGTGCCAGCAGTTTCTACCGGGCGGGGGGAACCTACGAGCAGTACTTC.